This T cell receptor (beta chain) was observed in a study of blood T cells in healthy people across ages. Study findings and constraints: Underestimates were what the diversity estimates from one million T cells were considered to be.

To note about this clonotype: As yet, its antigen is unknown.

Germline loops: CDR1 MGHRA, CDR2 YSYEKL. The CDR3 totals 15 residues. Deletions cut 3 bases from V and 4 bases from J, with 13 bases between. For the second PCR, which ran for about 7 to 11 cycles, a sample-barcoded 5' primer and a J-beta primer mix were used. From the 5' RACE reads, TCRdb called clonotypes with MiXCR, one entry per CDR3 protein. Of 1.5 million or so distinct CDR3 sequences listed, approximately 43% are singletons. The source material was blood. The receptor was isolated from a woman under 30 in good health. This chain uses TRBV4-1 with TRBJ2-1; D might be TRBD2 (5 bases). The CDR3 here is CASSHRDSQYNEQFF. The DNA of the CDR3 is TGCGCCAGCAGCCACCGGGATAGCCAATACAATGAGCAGTTCTTC.